This TCR beta chain was profiled in a study of blood T cell repertoires in COVID-19. Across the whole study: Samples came from the United States, Italy and Spain, spanning acute and convalescent COVID-19. T cells, B-cell-depleted T cells, or PBMCs supplied cDNA or gDNA.

CDR3 length equals 15 residues. V gave up 5 bases and J gave up 8 bases, with 22 bases separating them. CDR1 and CDR2 from the germline V gene are SGHKS and YYEKEE (reference sequence). Original processing methods: Researchers report that nucleated cell counts were estimated from reference gene primer amplification. Some clones are missing from TCRdb's copy, which holds only in-frame ones; the method was immunoSEQ multiplex PCR. V, J and clone size are those of that table, while D and trimming were read from the DNA. The repertoire has around 300,000 clones, around four fifths of them found once; the top ten carry around 4%.

This clonotype originated in a woman aged 45-60 years with active or convalescent COVID-19. The rearrangement links TRBV5-5 to TRBJ1-2; possibly TRBD1 for D (6 bases). Sequenced material: peripheral blood. The chain's CDR3 is CASSNPTGGIGGYTF. The CDR3 DNA is TGTGCCAGCAGTAACCCCACGGGGGGCATCGGAGGCTACACCTTC.